This TCR beta chain was identified during a study of blood T cell repertoires in COVID-19. Study overall: Specimens from acute and convalescent COVID-19 originated in the United States, Italy and Spain. PBMCs, B-cell-depleted T cells, or T cells provided the cDNA or gDNA that made up the material.

The ends were cut back, 1 base at V and 3 bases at J, with 12 bases in the middle. CDR1 SGDLS and CDR2 YYNGEE come from the germline V gene. This CDR3 has 15 amino acids. Authors' data handling: Estimated nucleated cell counts came from reference gene primer amplification. Measured with immunoSEQ multiplex PCR; TCRdb has only the in-frame clones, and not every one. D and trimming were read from the DNA, whereas the V and J calls and clone size are those reported in that table. This table holds 210,000 or so clones, around 80% found once. This clone was counted between two and nine times. This TCR came from a woman at least 80 years old with active or convalescent COVID-19. J is TRBJ2-3 and V is TRBV9, with a tentative D call TRBD1 (6 bases). The specimen sequenced was peripheral blood. The CDR3 reads CASSVRGSKTDTQYF. The CDR3 bases are TGTGCCAGCAGCGTAAGGGGGAGTAAGACAGATACGCAGTATTTT.